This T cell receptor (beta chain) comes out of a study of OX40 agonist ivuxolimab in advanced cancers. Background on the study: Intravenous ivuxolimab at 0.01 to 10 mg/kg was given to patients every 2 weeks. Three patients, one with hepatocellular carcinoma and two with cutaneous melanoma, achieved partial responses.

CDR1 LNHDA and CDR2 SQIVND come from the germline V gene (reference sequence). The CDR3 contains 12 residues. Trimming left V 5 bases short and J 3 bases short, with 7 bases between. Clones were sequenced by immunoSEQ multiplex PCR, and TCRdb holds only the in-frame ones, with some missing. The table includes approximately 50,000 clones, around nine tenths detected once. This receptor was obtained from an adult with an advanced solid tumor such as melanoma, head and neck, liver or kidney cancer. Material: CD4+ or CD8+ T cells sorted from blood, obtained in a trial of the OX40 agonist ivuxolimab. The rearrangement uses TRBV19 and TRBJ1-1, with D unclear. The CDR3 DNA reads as TGTGCCAGTAGTGGGTTTGACACTGAAGCTTTCTTT. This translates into CASSGFDTEAFF.